The clone carrying this TCR beta chain showed up many times. Its antigen is unknown. The sample belongs to a study of T cells in Graves' hyperthyroidism and ophthalmopathy. The wider study: Peripheral blood was drawn at first diagnosis, prior to all treatment. Study results and caveats: By a 13 V-J model, ophthalmopathy was set apart from stable hyperthyroidism. The model foresaw ophthalmopathy a median around 6.4 months prior to onset.

This CDR3 region has 15 residues. Germline V gene sequence: CDR1 WSHSY, CDR2 SAAADI. J lost 5 bases, V lost 0 bases, and 2 bases had no gene match. The CDR3 regions of TCR beta were amplified from RNA transcripts. First-round RT-PCR of the TCR CDR3 relied on the HTBI primer set. MiXCR, applied by TCRdb to the multiplex PCR reads, yields one record per CDR3 protein. The sample has more than 350,000 distinct CDR3 sequences, about 14% seen once. This clonotype was obtained from a young woman with Graves' ophthalmopathy. The sequencing input was blood. The chain joins TRBV10-2 to TRBJ2-5, with 11 bases fitting TRBD2. The chain's CDR3 is CASSESTSGGETQYF. CDR3 DNA: TGCGCCAGCAGTGAGTCAACTAGCGGGGGTGAGACCCAGTACTTC.